These 7 T cell receptor beta chains were sequenced from one sample in a study of blood T cell repertoires in COVID-19. Sequencing was performed with immunoSEQ multiplex PCR; in TCRdb, only in-frame clones are kept and a portion is missing. The table has roughly 300,000 clones, about 89% seen once; the top ten hold 1.5%. The sequencing input was peripheral blood. These receptors were obtained from a woman in her thirties or forties who had recovered from COVID-19.

The rearrangement joins TRBV27 to TRBJ2-3, with D perhaps matching TRBD2 (5 bases). Per germline, CDR1 MNHEY and CDR2 SMNVEV (reference sequence). The CDR3 runs 15 residues. V was pared by 7 bases and J by 5 bases, with 19 bases between. CDR3 in DNA: TGTGCCAGCAACCCGCTACGAGGGCCCGGAGATACGCAGTATTTT. This translates into CASNPLRGPGDTQYF.

The J gene is TRBJ2-7, the V gene TRBV5-1, with TRBD2 matching 13 bases. CDR3 length: 16 residues. The germline CDR1 and CDR2 sequences are SGHRS and YFSETQ. The V segment lost 4 bases and the J segment 0 bases; nucleotides outside the gene matches: 4. The CDR3 is CASSRGTSGISYEQYF. In DNA form, the CDR3 reads TGCGCCAGCAGCCGCGGGACTAGCGGGATCTCCTACGAGCAGTACTTC.

The chain is built from TRBV9 and TRBJ2-1; 7 nucleotides align to TRBD1. The CDR3 runs 17 residues. Germline V CDR1 and CDR2: SGDLS, YYNGEE. The V and J ends lost 3 bases and 9 bases, in that order; junction bases with no gene match: 18. The CDR3 loop reads CASSAEPGQRLFGEQFF. The DNA for the CDR3 is TGTGCCAGCAGCGCGGAGCCGGGACAGCGACTTTTTGGTGAGCAGTTCTTC.

The V and J genes are TRBV5-1 and TRBJ1-4; tentative D call: TRBD1 (6 bases). The V and J ends lost 6 bases and 7 bases respectively, with 16 bases between them. Germline values: CDR1 SGHRS, CDR2 YFSETQ. CDR3 length equals 14 residues. CDR3 bases: TGCGCCAGCAAGTTGACAATGGGGGCTGAAAAACTGTTTTTT. Translation: CASKLTMGAEKLFF.

The rearrangement uses TRBV5-4 and TRBJ2-7, with TRBD2 as a possible D gene (6 bases). This CDR3 is built from 15 residues. Germline-derived CDR1 and CDR2 are SGHNT and YYREEE (reference sequence). Deletions cut 3 bases from V and 0 bases from J, with 13 bases between. CDR3 DNA: TGTGCCAGCAGCTCGCCGGGGGATATCTCCTACGAGCAGTACTTC. This codes for CASSSPGDISYEQYF.

The rearrangement joins TRBV19 to TRBJ2-3, with D maybe TRBD1 (5 bases). CDR3 length: 15 amino acids. V shed 5 bases and J shed 0 bases, with 12 bases lying between them. Germline V gene lookup returns CDR1 LNHDA and CDR2 SQIVND (reference sequence). CDR3 bases: TGTGCCAGTAGTTGGCAGGGAAGGAGCACAGATACGCAGTATTTT. Protein sequence: CASSWQGRSTDTQYF.

This rearrangement joins TRBV4-2 to TRBJ2-3, with D perhaps TRBD2 (6 bases). The CDR3 consists of 16 residues. From germline, CDR1 is LGHNA and CDR2 YNFKEQ. The germline V and J ends were trimmed by 2 bases and 0 bases, with 12 bases remaining between them. The CDR3 nucleotides are TGTGCCAGCAGCCAACGTCAGGGACTTAGCACAGATACGCAGTATTTT. Translating gives CASSQRQGLSTDTQYF.